The next 15 T cell receptor beta chains were all read from a single sample in a study of control samples from healthy donors and cancer patients. Profiled with immunoSEQ multiplex PCR; TCRdb holds only in-frame clones, not every one. The sample consists of 170,000 or so clones, approximately 94% of them appearing once. The source material was blood. The receptors shown here come from a woman aged 18-35 years in good health.

The chain is built from TRBV6-5 and TRBJ2-5, with 8 bases that match TRBD2. Germline V gives CDR1 MNHEY, CDR2 SVGAGI. Trimming took 2 bases from V and 4 from J; bases not matched to a gene: 3. The CDR3 loop spans 14 amino acids. Here the CDR3 DNA reads TGTGCCAGCAGTTACCGGGGGGGGCTAGAGACCCAGTACTTC. Its protein product is CASSYRGGLETQYF.

This chain connects TRBV29-1 to TRBJ2-7, with TRBD1 identical over 7 bases. The CDR3 spans 16 residues. In germline, CDR1 is SQVTM, CDR2 ANQGSEA. V shed 0 bases, J shed 2 bases, and the junction held 10 bases outside the gene matches. CDR3 sequence: CSVEDSGSTGTYEQYF. As DNA, the CDR3 is TGCAGCGTTGAAGATTCAGGGTCGACAGGGACCTACGAGCAGTACTTC.

The chain recombines TRBV6-2 or TRBV6-3 with TRBJ1-1; D gene ambiguous. With 6 bases removed from V and 5 bases from J, the gap between germline ends came to 13 bases. The CDR3 sequence is 13 residues long. The V gene's germline CDR1 is MNHEY and CDR2 SVGEGT. The CDR3 is CASSRRLRTEAFF. CDR3 nucleotide sequence: TGTGCCAGCAGCCGGAGACTTAGGACTGAAGCTTTCTTT.

This chain connects TRBV7-2 to TRBJ1-3; D remains unclear. The V gene's germline CDR1 is SGHTA and CDR2 FQGNSA. Trimming took off 2 bases at V and 4 bases at J, with 9 bases between the two ends. This CDR3 contains 14 residues. CDR3 coding DNA: TGTGCCAGCAGCTTACAGGTCCCCGGAAACACCATATATTTT. It yields the protein CASSLQVPGNTIYF.

This chain joins TRBV15 and TRBJ2-1, with D perhaps TRBD2 (6 bases). V lost 0 bases and J lost 5, with 17 bases in between. This CDR3 is 17 amino acids long. CDR1 LNHNV and CDR2 YYDKDF come from the germline V gene (reference sequence). CDR3 nucleotides: TGTGCCACCAGCAGAGATTGGCGGGACTCCCCAGACAATGAGCAGTTCTTC. Protein: CATSRDWRDSPDNEQFF.

CDR3 DNA: TGCGCCAGCAGCCGGGCAGTGGGACAAGACTATAATTCACCCCTCCACTTT. The encoded protein is CASSRAVGQDYNSPLHF. The V and J genes are TRBV4-1 and TRBJ1-6; TRBD1 might be the D (6 bases). V lost 4 bases and J lost 3, with 16 bases in between. The CDR3 runs 17 residues. Germline CDR1 is MGHRA and CDR2 is YSYEKL.

The V call is TRBV3-1 (or the pseudogene TRBV3-2), the J call TRBJ1-2, with 12 bases aligning to TRBD1. Germline assignment: CDR1 LGHDT and CDR2 YNNKEL (reference sequence). The V gene end was trimmed by 1 base and the J gene end by 7 bases; junction bases not matched to a gene: 10. CDR3 length equals 17 residues. The DNA for the CDR3 is TGTGCCAGCAGCCAAGTGTACCGGGACAGGGGGCGCGGTGGCTACACCTTC. It encodes CASSQVYRDRGRGGYTF.

The chain couples TRBV18 to TRBJ2-3; D possibly corresponds to TRBD1 (6 bases). Trimming shortened V by 5 bases and J by 8 bases, and 14 bases separated the two germline ends. This CDR3 has 13 amino acids. Germline lookup yields CDR1 KGHSH and CDR2 LQKENI. CDR3 bases: TGTGCCAGCTCATTTCCGACAGGCGGTACGCAGTATTTT. Its protein product is CASSFPTGGTQYF.

V and J are TRBV7-2 and TRBJ2-3; D remains unclear. The CDR3 is made up of 11 amino acids. V lost 3 bases and J 5 bases, leaving 3 bases between the germline ends. CDR1 and CDR2 (germline): SGHTA, FQGNSA. This CDR3 is CASSFIDTQYF. CDR3 DNA: TGTGCCAGCAGCTTTATAGATACGCAGTATTTT.

This clone was counted a single time. This rearrangement joins TRBV28 to TRBJ1-1; TRBD1 matches at 7 bases. The CDR3 is 15 amino acids. V lost 4 bases, J lost 5 bases, and 10 bases stayed unmatched. The germline V gene encodes CDR1 MDHEN and CDR2 SYDVKM. CDR3 loop: CASSYSTGVGTEAFF. The CDR3 DNA reads TGTGCCAGCAGTTATTCAACAGGGGTGGGAACTGAAGCTTTCTTT.

The V gene is TRBV5-1, the J gene TRBJ1-6; TRBD1 is a possible D gene (5 bases). CDR3 size: 17 residues. Trimming removed 1 base from V and 5 bases from J, with 16 bases in between. CDR1 and CDR2 (germline): SGHRS, YFSETQ. CDR3 nucleotides: TGCGCCAGCAGCTTGCGGTTTGGGCAGGGAAATAATTCACCCCTCCACTTT. It translates to CASSLRFGQGNNSPLHF. The full variable domain, rest sourced from reference TRBV5-1 and TRBJ1-6, is KAGVTQTPRYLIKTRGQQVTLSCSPISGHRSVSWYQQTPGQGLQFLFEYFSETQRNKGNFPGRFSGRQFSNSRSEMNVSTLELGDSALYLCASSLRFGQGNNSPLHFGNGTRLTVT.

V gene TRBV28 combines with J gene TRBJ1-1; D is undetermined. Trimming removed 11 bases from V and 1 base from J, with 11 bases in between. CDR3 length: 12 amino acids. Germline lookup yields CDR1 MDHEN and CDR2 SYDVKM. The CDR3 region is CAAHIPNTEAFF. The CDR3 region has the DNA TGTGCCGCACACATACCGAACACTGAAGCTTTCTTT. Full variable domain (rest looked up from reference TRBV28 and TRBJ1-1): DVKVTQSSRYLVKRTGEKVFLECVQDMDHENMFWYRQDPGLGLRLIYFSYDVKMKEKGDIPEGYSVSREKKERFSLILESASTNQTSMYLCAAHIPNTEAFFGQGTRLTVV.

The rearrangement links TRBV27 to TRBJ1-6; tentative D call: TRBD1 (5 bases). This CDR3 has 12 amino acids. Germline assignment: CDR1 MNHEY and CDR2 SMNVEV (reference sequence). V was clipped by 10 bases and J by 9 bases, with 13 bases between them. Here the CDR3 reads CATRSGGSPLHF. CDR3 DNA sequence: TGTGCCACTCGGTCGGGGGGTTCACCCCTCCACTTT.

The chain links TRBV10-3 to TRBJ1-1; maybe TRBD1 (5 bases). Germline assignment: CDR1 ENHRY and CDR2 SYGVKD. With 0 bases removed from V and 4 bases from J, the gap between germline ends came to 6 bases. The CDR3 has 13 residues. The CDR3 spells CAISESTATEAFF. The CDR3 coding sequence is TGTGCCATCAGTGAGTCGACAGCCACTGAAGCTTTCTTT.

The chain employs TRBV7-2 and TRBJ2-3; D not certain. Trimming cost V 3 bases and J 0 bases, with 16 bases left between them. CDR1 is SGHTA, CDR2 FQGNSA, per germline. This CDR3 has 17 residues. In nucleotides, the CDR3 is TGTGCCAGCAGCTTCCGCCCCGACACGGCTAGCACAGATACGCAGTATTTT. This codes for CASSFRPDTASTDTQYF. The variable domain in full, completed from reference TRBV7-2 and TRBJ2-3, reads GAGVSQSPSNKVTEKGKDVELRCDPISGHTALYWYRQSLGQGLEFLIYFQGNSAPDKSGLPSDRFSAERTGGSVSTLTIQRTQQEDSAVYLCASSFRPDTASTDTQYFGPGTRLTVL.